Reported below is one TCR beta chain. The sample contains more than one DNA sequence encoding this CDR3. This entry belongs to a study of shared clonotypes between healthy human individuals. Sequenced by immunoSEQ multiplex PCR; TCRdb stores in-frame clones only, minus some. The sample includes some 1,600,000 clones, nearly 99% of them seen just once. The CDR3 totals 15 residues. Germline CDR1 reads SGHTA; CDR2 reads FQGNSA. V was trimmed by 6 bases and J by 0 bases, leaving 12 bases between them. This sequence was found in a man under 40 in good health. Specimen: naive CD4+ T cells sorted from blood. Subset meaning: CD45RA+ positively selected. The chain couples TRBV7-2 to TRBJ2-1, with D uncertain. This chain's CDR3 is CASSPARSSYNEQFF. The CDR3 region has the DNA TGTGCCAGCAGTCCAGCCAGGAGCTCCTACAATGAGCAGTTCTTC.